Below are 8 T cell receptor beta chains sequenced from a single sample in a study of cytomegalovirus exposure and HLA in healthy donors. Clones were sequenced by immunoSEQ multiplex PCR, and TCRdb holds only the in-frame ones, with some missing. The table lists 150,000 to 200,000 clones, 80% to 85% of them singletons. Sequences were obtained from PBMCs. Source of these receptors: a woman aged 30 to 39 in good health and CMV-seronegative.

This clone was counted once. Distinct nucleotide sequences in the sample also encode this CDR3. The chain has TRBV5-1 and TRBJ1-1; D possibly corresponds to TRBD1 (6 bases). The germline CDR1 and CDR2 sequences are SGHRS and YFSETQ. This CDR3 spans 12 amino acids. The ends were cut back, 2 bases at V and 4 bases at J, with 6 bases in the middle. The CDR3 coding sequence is TGCGCCAGCAGCTTACAGGGCACTGAAGCTTTCTTT. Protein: CASSLQGTEAFF.

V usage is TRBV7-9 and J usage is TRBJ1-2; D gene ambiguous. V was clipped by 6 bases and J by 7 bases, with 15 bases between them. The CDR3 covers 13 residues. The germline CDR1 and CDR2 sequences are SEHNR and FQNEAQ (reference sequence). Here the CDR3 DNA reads TGTGCCAGCAGTCCTTGGAGGAAAGCTGGCTACACCTTC. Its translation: CASSPWRKAGYTF.

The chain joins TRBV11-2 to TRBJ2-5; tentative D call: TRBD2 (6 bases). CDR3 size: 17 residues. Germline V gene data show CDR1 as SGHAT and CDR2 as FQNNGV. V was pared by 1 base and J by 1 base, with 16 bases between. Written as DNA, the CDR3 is TGTGCCAGCAGCTTAGGAAAGCGGGCGCTGCCCCAAGAGACCCAGTACTTC. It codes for CASSLGKRALPQETQYF. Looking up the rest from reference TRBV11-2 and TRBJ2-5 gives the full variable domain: EAGVAQSPRYKIIEKRQSVAFWCNPISGHATLYWYQQILGQGPKLLIQFQNNGVVDDSQLPKDRFSAERLKGVDSTLKIQPAKLEDSAVYLCASSLGKRALPQETQYFGPGTRLLVL.

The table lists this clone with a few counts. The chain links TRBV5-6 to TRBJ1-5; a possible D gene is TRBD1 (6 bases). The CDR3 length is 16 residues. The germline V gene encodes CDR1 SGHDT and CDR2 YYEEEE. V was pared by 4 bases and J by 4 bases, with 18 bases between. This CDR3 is CASSLNVGAGNQPQHF. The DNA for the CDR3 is TGTGCCAGCAGCCTAAACGTGGGGGCTGGAAATCAGCCCCAGCATTTT.

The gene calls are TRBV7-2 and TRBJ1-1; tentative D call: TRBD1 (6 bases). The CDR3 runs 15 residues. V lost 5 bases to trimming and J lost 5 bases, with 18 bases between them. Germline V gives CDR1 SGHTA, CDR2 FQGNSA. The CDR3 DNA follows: TGTGCCAGCAGCCCCGGAACAGGGTCGCGAACTGAAGCTTTCTTT. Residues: CASSPGTGSRTEAFF. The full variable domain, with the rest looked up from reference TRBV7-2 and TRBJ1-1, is GAGVSQSPSNKVTEKGKDVELRCDPISGHTALYWYRQSLGQGLEFLIYFQGNSAPDKSGLPSDRFSAERTGGSVSTLTIQRTQQEDSAVYLCASSPGTGSRTEAFFGQGTRLTVV.

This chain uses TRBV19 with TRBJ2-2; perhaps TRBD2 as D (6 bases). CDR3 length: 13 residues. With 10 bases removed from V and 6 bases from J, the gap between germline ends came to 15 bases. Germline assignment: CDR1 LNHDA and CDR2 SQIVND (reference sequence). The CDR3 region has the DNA TGTGCCATTCTTGTCGGGACTCCCGGGGAGCTGTTTTTT. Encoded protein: CAILVGTPGELFF. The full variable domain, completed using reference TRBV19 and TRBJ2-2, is DGGITQSPKYLFRKEGQNVTLSCEQNLNHDAMYWYRQDPGQGLRLIYYSQIVNDFQKGDIAEGYSVSREKKESFPLTVTSAQKNPTAFYLCAILVGTPGELFFGEGSRLTVL.

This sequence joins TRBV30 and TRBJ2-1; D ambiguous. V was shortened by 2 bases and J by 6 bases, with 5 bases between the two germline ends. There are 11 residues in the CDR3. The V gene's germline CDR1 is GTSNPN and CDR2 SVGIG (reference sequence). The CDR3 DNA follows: TGTGCCTGGAGTACTGGCAATGAGCAGTTCTTC. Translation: CAWSTGNEQFF.

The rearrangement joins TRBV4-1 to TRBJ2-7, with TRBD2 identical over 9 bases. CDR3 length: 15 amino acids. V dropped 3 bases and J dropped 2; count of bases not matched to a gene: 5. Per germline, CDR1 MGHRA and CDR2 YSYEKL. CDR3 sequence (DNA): TGCGCCAGCAGCCACCCAGCGGGAGGCGCCTACGAGCAGTACTTC. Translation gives CASSHPAGGAYEQYF.